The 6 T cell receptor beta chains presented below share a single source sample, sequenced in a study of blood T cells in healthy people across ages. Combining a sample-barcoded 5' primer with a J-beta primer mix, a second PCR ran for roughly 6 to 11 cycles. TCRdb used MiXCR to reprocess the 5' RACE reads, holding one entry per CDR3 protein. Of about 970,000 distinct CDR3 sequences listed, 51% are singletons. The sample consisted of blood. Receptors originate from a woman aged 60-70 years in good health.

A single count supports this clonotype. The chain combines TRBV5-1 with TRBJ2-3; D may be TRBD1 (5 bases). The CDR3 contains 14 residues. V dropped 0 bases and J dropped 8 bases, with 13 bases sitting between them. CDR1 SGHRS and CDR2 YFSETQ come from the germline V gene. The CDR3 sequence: CASSLAGTQGTQYF. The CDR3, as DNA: TGCGCCAGCAGCTTGGCAGGTACCCAGGGTACGCAGTATTTT.

The CDR3 loop is CSAPGAAGGSYTF. The CDR3 DNA sequence: TGCAGTGCCCCTGGGGCAGCCGGCGGGAGCTACACCTTC. This rearrangement joins TRBV20-1 to TRBJ1-2; D possibly corresponds to TRBD1 (5 bases). Deletions cut 6 bases from V and 9 bases from J, with 20 bases between. The germline CDR1 and CDR2 sequences are DFQATT and SNEGSKA (reference sequence). The CDR3 consists of 13 residues.

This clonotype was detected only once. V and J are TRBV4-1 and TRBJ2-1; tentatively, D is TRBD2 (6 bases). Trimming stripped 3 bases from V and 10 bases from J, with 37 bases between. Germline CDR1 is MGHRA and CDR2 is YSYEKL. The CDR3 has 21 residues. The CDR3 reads CASSHLRRAGSSGPVIKEQFF. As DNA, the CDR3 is TGCGCCAGCAGCCACCTCAGGAGGGCAGGGAGTAGCGGACCCGTTATCAAGGAGCAGTTCTTC.

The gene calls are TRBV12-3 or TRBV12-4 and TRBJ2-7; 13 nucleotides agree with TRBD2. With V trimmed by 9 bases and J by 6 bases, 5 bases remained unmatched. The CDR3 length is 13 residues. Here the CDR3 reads CASRTSGSGEQYF. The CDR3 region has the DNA TGTGCCAGTCGGACTAGCGGGAGTGGCGAGCAGTACTTC.

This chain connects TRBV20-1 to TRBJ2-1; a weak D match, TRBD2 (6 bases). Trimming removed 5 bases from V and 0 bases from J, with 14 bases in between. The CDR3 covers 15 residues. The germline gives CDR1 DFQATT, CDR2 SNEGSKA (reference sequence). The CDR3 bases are TGCAGTGCTCCGGGGGAAGGGAGCTCCTACAATGAGCAGTTCTTC. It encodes CSAPGEGSSYNEQFF.

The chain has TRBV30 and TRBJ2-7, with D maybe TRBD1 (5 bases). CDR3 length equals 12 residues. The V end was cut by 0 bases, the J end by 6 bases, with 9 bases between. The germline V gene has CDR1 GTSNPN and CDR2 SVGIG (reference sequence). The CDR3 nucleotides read TGTGCCTGGAGTGTACCAGGGTCCGAGCAGTACTTC. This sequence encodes CAWSVPGSEQYF.